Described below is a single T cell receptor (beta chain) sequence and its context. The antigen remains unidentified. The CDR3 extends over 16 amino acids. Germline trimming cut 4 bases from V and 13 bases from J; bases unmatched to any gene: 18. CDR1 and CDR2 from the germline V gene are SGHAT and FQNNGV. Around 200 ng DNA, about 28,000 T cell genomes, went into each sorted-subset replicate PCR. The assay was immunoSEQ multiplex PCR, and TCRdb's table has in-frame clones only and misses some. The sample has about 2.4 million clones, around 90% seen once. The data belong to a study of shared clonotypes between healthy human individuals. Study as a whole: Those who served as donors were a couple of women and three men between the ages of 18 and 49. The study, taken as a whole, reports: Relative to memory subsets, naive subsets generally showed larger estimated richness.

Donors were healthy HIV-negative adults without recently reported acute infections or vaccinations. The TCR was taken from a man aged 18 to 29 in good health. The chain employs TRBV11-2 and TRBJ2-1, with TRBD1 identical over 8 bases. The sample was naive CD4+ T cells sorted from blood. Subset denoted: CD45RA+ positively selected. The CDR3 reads CASSSKDREIAVAQFF. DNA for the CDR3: TGTGCCAGCAGCTCCAAGGACAGGGAAATAGCCGTGGCACAGTTCTTC.